Listed below are T cell receptor beta chains from one sample, sequenced in a study of blood T cell repertoires in COVID-19. Sequencing used immunoSEQ multiplex PCR; TCRdb keeps in-frame clones, though not all of them. The top ten hold around 2% of the sample, which has approximately 250,000 clones, approximately 90% seen once. Sequencing used PBMCs or T cells enriched from blood (not recorded which). These receptors were collected from a woman aged 55-69 years in a cohort exposed to, infected with or recovered from COVID-19 (not recorded which). Each CDR3 is given with its conserved first and last residue. D genes are given only for firm matches. For some rows the clone size is stated as once, few or many, or as a class when expanded; others skip it.

>TRBJ2-7|once|TRBV27|.
CASSLERQASQYF
TGTGCCAGCAGTCTTGAACGACAGGCCTCCCAGTACTTC
>TRBJ1-2|.|TRBV2|.
CASSIQGNGYTF
TGTGCCAGCAGTATCCAGGGCAATGGCTACACCTTC
>TRBJ1-3|.|TRBV5-6|.
CAYRLWGAGNTIYF
TGTGCCTACCGACTATGGGGGGCTGGAAACACCATATATTTT
>TRBJ1-2|once|TRBV7-2|TRBD1
CASSLEPGQGAGGYTF
TGTGCCAGCAGCTTAGAACCGGGACAGGGGGCCGGTGGCTACACCTTC
>TRBJ2-1|.|TRBV24-1|TRBD2
CATSLAGIYNEQFF
TGTGCCACCAGTCTAGCGGGAATCTACAATGAGCAGTTCTTC
>TRBJ1-2|.|TRBV6-5|.
CASSRGLNYGYTF
TGTGCCAGCAGTAGAGGGTTGAACTATGGCTACACCTTC
>TRBJ2-6|once|TRBV6-1|.
CASSEWVGSSGANVLTF
TGTGCCAGCAGTGAATGGGTGGGGAGCTCTGGGGCCAACGTCCTGACTTTC
>TRBJ2-1|.|TRBV28|.
CASSFPRVGIHLNEQFF
TGTGCCAGCAGTTTCCCCAGGGTGGGCATACATTTGAATGAGCAGTTCTTC
>TRBJ1-4|.|TRBV5-5|TRBD1
CASLKDRGDEKLFF
TGTGCCTCCCTAAAGGACAGGGGAGATGAAAAACTGTTTTTT
>TRBJ1-5|.|TRBV15|.
CATSNQGGQPQHF
TGTGCCACCAGCAATCAAGGGGGTCAGCCCCAGCATTTT
>TRBJ1-2|.|TRBV20-1|.
CSASPRGLGYGYTF
TGCAGTGCTAGTCCCAGGGGTTTGGGCTATGGCTACACCTTC
>TRBJ2-2|.|TRBV24-1|.
CATSANRGGGGTGELFF
TGTGCCACCAGTGCAAACAGGGGAGGAGGTGGCACCGGGGAGCTGTTTTTT
>TRBJ2-1|.|TRBV5-1|TRBD2
CASSLTSGSYNEQFF
TGCGCCAGCAGTTTGACTAGCGGGTCCTACAATGAGCAGTTCTTC
>TRBJ2-1|.|TRBV10-1|.
CASSEGGPNWQFF
TGCGCCAGCAGTGAAGGGGGACCGAATTGGCAGTTCTTC
>TRBJ1-6|.|TRBV10-3|TRBD1
CAISMDREGTSPLHF
TGTGCCATCAGCATGGACAGGGAAGGAACATCGCCCCTCCACTTT
>TRBJ2-1|.|TRBV18|TRBD2
CASSPMTSSISYNEQFF
TGTGCCAGCTCACCAATGACTAGCTCCATTTCCTACAATGAGCAGTTCTTC
>TRBJ1-2|.|TRBV27|.
CASSSQKDGYGYTF
TGTGCCAGCAGTTCACAGAAAGATGGCTATGGCTACACCTTC
>TRBJ1-6|.|TRBV3-1/TRBV3-2|.
CASSEQGPNSPLHF
TGTGCCAGCAGCGAACAGGGCCCTAATTCACCCCTCCACTTT
>TRBJ1-3|once|TRBV9|.
CASSVTYAGNTIYF
TGTGCCAGCAGCGTAACATACGCTGGAAACACCATATATTTT
>TRBJ1-2|.|TRBV9|.
CASSVGGEAAIYGYTF
TGTGCCAGCAGCGTAGGAGGAGAGGCAGCCATCTATGGCTACACCTTC
>TRBJ1-2|.|TRBV4-1|.
CASSQPGLYGYTF
TGCGCCAGCAGCCAACCGGGACTCTATGGCTACACCTTC
>TRBJ1-1|.|TRBV7-3|TRBD1
CASSRTGADTEAFF
TGTGCCAGCAGCCGGACAGGGGCGGACACTGAAGCTTTCTTT
>TRBJ2-7|.|TRBV21-1|.
CASSSKRGPGQESYEQYF
TGTGCCAGCAGCTCAAAAAGGGGGCCGGGACAGGAGTCCTACGAGCAGTACTTC
>TRBJ2-7|once|TRBV6-5|.
CASSYKGDYEQYF
TGTGCCAGCAGTTACAAGGGAGACTACGAGCAGTACTTC
>TRBJ1-3|.|TRBV15|.
CATATSSGNTIYF
TGTGCCACCGCTACGTCCTCTGGAAACACCATATATTTT